This T cell receptor beta chain was obtained from a study of shared clonotypes between healthy human individuals. Worth noting for this clone: Its antigen is undetermined.

Notes on the study in general: Among non-shared clonotypes, generation probabilities were lower than among those shared by all four donors.

Deep-level assay runs were performed. DNA at 200 ng, around 30,000 T cell genomes, went into sorted-subset replicate PCRs. Profiled with immunoSEQ multiplex PCR; TCRdb holds only in-frame clones, not every one. The sample carries about 2 million clones, 85% to 95% recorded once. The ends were cut back, 4 bases at V and 3 bases at J, with 13 bases in the middle. The CDR3 is 14 amino acids. From germline, CDR1 is SGHDT and CDR2 YYEEEE. Into CD45RA+ naive and CD45RA-negative memory subsets, the CD4+ cells were split. What was sequenced was naive CD4+ T cells sorted from blood. The subset here: CD45RA+ positively selected. This chain uses TRBV5-6 with TRBJ1-1, with TRBD1 as a possible D gene (6 bases). This TCR was sampled from a man aged 18 to 29 in good health. For the CDR3, the DNA is TGTGCCAGCAGCACCACAGGGCATTACACTGAAGCTTTCTTT. This codes for CASSTTGHYTEAFF.